This TCR beta chain was observed in a study of cytomegalovirus exposure and HLA in healthy donors. Study-wide context: In an earlier analysis, 95 million to 130 million unique TCR beta sequences were found from about 180 million T cells. Study-level results: Later analysis indicated greater clonal expansion among HLA-associated TCR beta chains than among equally common other chains. Exclusion applied to some V segments, including TRBV6-2 and TRBV6-3, as they were indistinguishable. When presence/absence was analysed, sequencing depth was taken to be roughly uniform across donors.

Primers: 60 Vbeta forward and 13 Jbeta reverse. Sequencing used immunoSEQ multiplex PCR; TCRdb keeps in-frame clones, though not all of them. The table records over 65,000 clones, roughly 80% of them present only once. This CDR3 contains 14 residues. Germline CDR1 is SGHTA and CDR2 is FQGNSA. The V gene lost 0 bases and the J gene lost 6 bases, with 11 bases spanning the gap. Note on this clone: Its antigen is undetermined.

The rearrangement links TRBV7-2 to TRBJ1-2; D possibly corresponds to TRBD1 (5 bases). The specimen sequenced was PBMCs. This receptor was taken from a woman in her 30s in good health and CMV-seropositive. Here the CDR3 reads CASSLARRVDGYTF. The CDR3 DNA reads as TGTGCCAGCAGCTTAGCGCGCAGGGTTGATGGCTACACCTTC.